Listed here are 23 T cell receptor beta chains from one sample, sequenced in a study of CD8+ T cells in alopecia areata. Extracted from the samples, RNA was reverse transcribed into cDNA to serve as the sequencing template. The data were produced by immunoSEQ multiplex PCR, yet TCRdb's version contains in-frame clones alone and is incomplete. The table lists around 110,000 clones, about 59% of them singletons. Treatment defined: oral pan-JAK inhibitor, 5-10 mg twice daily. The starting material was CD8+ T cells sorted from blood, obtained at week 24, from a patient treated with tofacitinib. All receptors derive from a human donor with alopecia areata.

A few counts support this clone. The chain carries TRBV7-9 and TRBJ1-2; TRBD1 matches 8 bases. CDR3 size: 13 residues. In germline, CDR1 is SEHNR, CDR2 FQNEAQ (reference sequence). Trimming at V came to 3 bases and at J to 6 bases, leaving 3 bases not matched to a gene. The CDR3 loop reads CASSFDRGHGYTF. CDR3 sequence (DNA): TGTGCCAGCAGCTTCGACAGGGGCCATGGCTACACCTTC.

This clone was observed a few times. The chain recombines TRBV6-5 with TRBJ2-1; D is unresolved. The V end lost 5 bases, the J end lost 5 bases, and 7 bases lay between the germline ends. The CDR3 has 12 residues. Germline V gene lookup returns CDR1 MNHEY and CDR2 SVGAGI. CDR3 amino acids: CASSQTNNEQFF. CDR3 bases: TGTGCCAGCAGTCAAACCAACAATGAGCAGTTCTTC.

The chain combines TRBV6-5 with TRBJ1-1; D gene unclear. Germline CDR1 MNHEY, CDR2 SVGAGI. Trimming shortened V by 0 bases and J by 3 bases, and 14 bases separated the two germline ends. The CDR3 is 16 residues long. Here the CDR3 DNA reads TGTGCCAGCAGTTACTCCCCAGATGGTTTGGACACTGAAGCTTTCTTT. Protein: CASSYSPDGLDTEAFF.

The V and J genes are TRBV13 and TRBJ2-7; TRBD2 matches 9 bases. Unmatched junction bases numbered 15, after V lost 5 bases and J lost 7 bases. The CDR3 totals 16 residues. Germline CDR1 reads PRHDT; CDR2 reads FYEKMQ (reference sequence). The CDR3 bases are TGTGCCAGCAGCCAGGGGCTAGCGGGGCCCCTGGGGGAGCAGTACTTC. This encodes CASSQGLAGPLGEQYF. Filled out from reference TRBV13 and TRBJ2-7, the complete variable domain reads AAGVIQSPRHLIKEKRETATLKCYPIPRHDTVYWYQQGPGQDPQFLISFYEKMQSDKGSIPDRFSAQQFSDYHSELNMSSLELGDSALYFCASSQGLAGPLGEQYFGPGTRLTVT.

The table lists this clone with a count of one. V and J are TRBV27 and TRBJ1-2; D remains ambiguous. The V end lost 3 bases, the J end lost 5 bases, and 13 bases lay between the germline ends. The CDR3 sequence is 14 residues long. CDR1 is MNHEY and CDR2 is SMNVEV in the germline V gene (reference sequence). For the CDR3, the DNA is TGTGCCAGCAGTTTCGGTCCGTGGAGTTATGGCTACACCTTC. Amino acid sequence: CASSFGPWSYGYTF.

This clone was observed a few times. CDR3 region: CSVGGSSSGNTIYF. The CDR3 coding sequence is TGCAGCGTTGGGGGCTCCAGCTCTGGAAACACCATATATTTT. The gene calls are TRBV29-1 and TRBJ1-3; D may be TRBD1 (5 bases). The CDR3 covers 14 residues. Looked up from germline, CDR1 is SQVTM and CDR2 is ANQGSEA. V gave up 4 bases and J gave up 0 bases, with 10 bases separating them.

A few counts support this clone. The V call is TRBV29-1, the J call TRBJ1-1; D call uncertain. CDR1 is SQVTM and CDR2 is ANQGSEA in the germline V gene. The CDR3 covers 11 residues. Trimming removed 5 bases at V and 4 bases at J, with 8 bases between. In nucleotides, the CDR3 is TGCAGCGTTTCTGGCAGCACTGAAGCTTTCTTT. Encoded protein: CSVSGSTEAFF.

This clone came up a few times. The genes are TRBV9 and TRBJ2-1, with 8 nucleotides matching TRBD2. Germline V gives CDR1 SGDLS, CDR2 YYNGEE. The CDR3 totals 15 residues. The junction had 7 bases not matched to a gene; V was cut back by 1 base and J by 7 bases. The CDR3 nucleotides read TGTGCCAGCAGCGTACGGGGGGGCCCCAAAAATGAGCAGTTCTTC. Translation gives CASSVRGGPKNEQFF.

The rearrangement joins TRBV29-1 to TRBJ2-7; a weak D match, TRBD1 (6 bases). V was cut by 4 bases and J by 6 bases, with 16 bases left in between. CDR1 is SQVTM and CDR2 is ANQGSEA in the germline V gene. The CDR3 extends over 13 amino acids. The CDR3 coding sequence is TGCAGCGTTGCTGCAGGGGATTTGGGCGAGCAGTACTTC. It is translated as CSVAAGDLGEQYF.

The J gene is TRBJ1-2, the V gene TRBV29-1; a possible D gene is TRBD1 (6 bases). Per germline, CDR1 SQVTM and CDR2 ANQGSEA. Trimming pared 5 bases from V and 7 bases from J, leaving 17 bases between. This CDR3 has 13 amino acids. In DNA form, the CDR3 reads TGCAGCGTTCCACGGGACACGACGCCTGGCTACACCTTC. Translating gives CSVPRDTTPGYTF.

The chain couples TRBV6-6 to TRBJ2-2, with D perhaps TRBD2 (7 bases). V lost 4 bases and J 5 bases, leaving 14 bases between the germline ends. The CDR3 covers 15 residues. The germline CDR1 and CDR2 sequences are MNHNY and SVGAGI (reference sequence). The CDR3 protein is CASSLGGAETGELFF. The CDR3 nucleotides read TGTGCCAGCAGTTTAGGGGGGGCCGAAACCGGGGAGCTGTTTTTT.

Of note for this clone: Other DNA sequences in this sample translate to the same CDR3. The chain carries TRBV15 and TRBJ2-5, with D possibly TRBD1 on 6 matching bases. The CDR3 runs 13 residues. Germline CDR1 is LNHNV and CDR2 is YYDKDF (reference sequence). The germline V and J ends were trimmed by 3 bases and 4 bases, with 9 bases remaining between them. CDR3 in DNA: TGTGCCACCAGCAGGGGCAGGGGAGAGACCCAGTACTTC. The encoded protein is CATSRGRGETQYF.

This chain links TRBV27 with TRBJ2-5; D not certain. The V and J ends lost 3 bases and 4 bases respectively, with 9 bases between them. The CDR3 loop spans 13 amino acids. Germline lookup yields CDR1 MNHEY and CDR2 SMNVEV (reference sequence). The CDR3 sequence is CASSFTLGETQYF. The CDR3 region has the DNA TGTGCCAGCAGTTTCACGTTGGGAGAGACCCAGTACTTC.

In DNA form, the CDR3 reads TGTGCCAGCAGCTTAGACCTTCACTCCGAGCAGTACTTC. This codes for CASSLDLHSEQYF. V gene TRBV11-2 combines with J gene TRBJ2-7; D remains unclear. Trimming pared 0 bases from V and 6 bases from J, leaving 9 bases between. This CDR3 contains 13 residues. Per germline, CDR1 SGHAT and CDR2 FQNNGV.

V is TRBV29-1 and J is TRBJ2-7; no firm D call. Trimming took 0 bases from V and 4 from J, leaving 7 bases between them. The V gene's germline CDR1 is SQVTM and CDR2 ANQGSEA. The CDR3 spans 12 residues. The CDR3 DNA reads as TGCAGCGTTGAAGATATGGGGTACGAGCAGTACTTC. It encodes CSVEDMGYEQYF.

The genes are TRBV5-1 and TRBJ2-2; D is undetermined. Per the germline V gene, CDR1 is SGHRS and CDR2 is YFSETQ. The CDR3 covers 18 residues. Trimming took off 0 bases at V and 2 bases at J, with 17 bases between the two ends. As DNA, the CDR3 is TGCGCCAGCAGCTTGGATCCCCTAAGGTTACTAAACACCGGGGAGCTGTTTTTT. Amino acids: CASSLDPLRLLNTGELFF.

The chain is built from TRBV6-5 and TRBJ2-7; 9 positions agree with TRBD1. CDR1 MNHEY and CDR2 SVGAGI come from the germline V gene. Trimming removed 6 bases from V and 3 bases from J; junction bases left unmatched: 6. This CDR3 region has 14 residues. The CDR3 loop reads CASSRTGAGYEQYF. The CDR3 region has the DNA TGTGCCAGCAGCCGGACAGGGGCCGGCTACGAGCAGTACTTC.

In this sample, this clone turned up a few times. The chain employs TRBV30 and TRBJ2-3; 9 bases agree with TRBD1. V trimming: 1 base; J trimming: 4 bases; junction bases outside the gene matches: 6. Germline lookup yields CDR1 GTSNPN and CDR2 SVGIG (reference sequence). This CDR3 contains 15 residues. CDR3 sequence: CAWSGRDRDPDTQYF. The DNA of the CDR3 is TGTGCCTGGAGTGGCCGGGACAGGGATCCAGATACGCAGTATTTT.

This chain joins TRBV5-4 and TRBJ2-5, with TRBD2 as a possible D gene (6 bases). The germline V gene encodes CDR1 SGHNT and CDR2 YYREEE (reference sequence). V was pared by 0 bases and J by 5 bases, with 8 bases between. The CDR3 contains 13 residues. CDR3 residues: CASSLAEGETQYF. CDR3 sequence (DNA): TGTGCCAGCAGCTTGGCGGAGGGGGAGACCCAGTACTTC.

The CDR3: CASSPYSSGNEQFF. The CDR3 coding sequence is TGTGCCAGCAGTCCCTATTCGTCGGGGAATGAGCAGTTCTTC. V and J are TRBV27 and TRBJ2-1, with a weak D call TRBD2 (5 bases). There are 14 residues in the CDR3. V was cut by 5 bases and J by 7 bases, with 15 bases left in between. Germline CDR1 MNHEY, CDR2 SMNVEV (reference sequence).

The V and J genes are TRBV5-4 and TRBJ2-5; D is perhaps TRBD1 (6 bases). The tail of the sequence fits TRBJ2-7 better, so the J call may be wrong. The CDR3 is made up of 14 amino acids. CDR1 and CDR2 from the germline V gene are SGHNT and YYREEE (reference sequence). CDR3 coding DNA: TGTGCCAGCAGCTTGGGGAACAGGGACTACGAGCAGTACTTC. Translation gives CASSLGNRDYEQYF.

The rearrangement uses TRBV11-2 and TRBJ1-1; D perhaps matches TRBD1 (5 bases). Germline V CDR1 and CDR2: SGHAT, FQNNGV. Trimming stripped 7 bases from V and 2 bases from J, with 17 bases between. This CDR3 is built from 15 residues. The DNA of the CDR3 is TGTGCCAGCACCCCATGGGCAGGGCGTAACACTGAAGCTTTCTTT. This codes for CASTPWAGRNTEAFF.

The chain carries TRBV18 and TRBJ1-1, with TRBD1 matching over 7 bases. Germline V gives CDR1 KGHSH, CDR2 LQKENI. This CDR3 comprises 18 residues. V shed 3 bases, J shed 0 bases, and the junction held 13 bases outside the gene matches. This CDR3 reads CASSPERTGTFMNTEAFF. CDR3 sequence (DNA): TGTGCCAGCTCACCGGAACGGACAGGAACTTTCATGAACACTGAAGCTTTCTTT.